These 11 T cell receptor beta chains share one sample of origin, sequenced in a study of shared clonotypes between healthy human individuals. Libraries were prepared by immunoSEQ multiplex PCR; TCRdb keeps only in-frame clonotypes and omits some of them. The table records a few hundred thousand clones, just over 65% of them present only once. Specimen: memory CD4+ T cells sorted from blood. As for subset: CD45RA-negative fraction. These receptors were collected from a man aged 25-45 years in good health.

On this clone itself: A much larger clonotype is one base distant, so this may be a read error. The V and J genes are TRBV5-6 and TRBJ2-7; 10 nucleotides match TRBD2. V lost 4 bases and J lost 0; bases outside the gene matches: 10. This CDR3 is built from 17 residues. The germline V gene encodes CDR1 SGHDT and CDR2 YYEEEE. The CDR3 DNA follows: TGTGCCAGCAGCGGAGGGACTAGCGAGAGGATCTCCTACGAGCAGTACTTC. It encodes CASSGGTSERISYEQYF.

V gene TRBV5-8 combines with J gene TRBJ2-5, with 11 bases matching TRBD2. The germline CDR1 and CDR2 sequences are SGHTS and YDEGEE. V dropped 5 bases and J dropped 4; count of bases not matched to a gene: 10. The CDR3 covers 16 residues. The CDR3 DNA follows: TGTGCCAGCAGGCTTAGCGGGAGGGCCTTAGGAGAGACCCAGTACTTC. This translates into CASRLSGRALGETQYF.

The chain carries TRBV7-9 and TRBJ2-5; weak D call: TRBD2 (6 bases). With 0 bases removed from V and 5 bases from J, the gap between germline ends came to 13 bases. There are 15 residues in the CDR3. The V gene's germline CDR1 is SEHNR and CDR2 FQNEAQ (reference sequence). CDR3 coding DNA: TGTGCCAGCAGCTTAGCGGAGGGGTGGATTGAGACCCAGTACTTC. It specifies CASSLAEGWIETQYF.

In this sample, this clone turned up once. This chain joins TRBV7-8 and TRBJ2-5; D unclear. Germline CDR1 is SGHVS and CDR2 is FQNEAQ. The V end lost 2 bases, the J end lost 1 base, and 5 bases lay between the germline ends. CDR3 length equals 13 residues. The CDR3 coding sequence is TGTGCCAGCAGCTTACCAGTCCAAGAGACCCAGTACTTC. Translated: CASSLPVQETQYF.

The rearrangement uses TRBV7-2 and TRBJ2-3; TRBD2 agrees at 7 bases. Germline lookup yields CDR1 SGHTA and CDR2 FQGNSA. The CDR3 extends over 15 amino acids. Germline trimming cut 5 bases from V and 0 bases from J; bases unmatched to any gene: 5. The CDR3 coding sequence is TGTGCCAGCAGCAAGAGCGGGACTAGCACAGATACGCAGTATTTT. Protein sequence: CASSKSGTSTDTQYF.

This clone was seen a single time. This rearrangement joins TRBV14 to TRBJ1-2; D is unclear. V dropped 0 bases and J dropped 4 bases, with 15 bases sitting between them. In germline, CDR1 is SGHDN, CDR2 FVKESK. The CDR3 is 16 amino acids. The CDR3, as DNA: TGTGCCAGCAGCCAAGAACGCGGGAGAGACCTCTATGGCTACACCTTC. Its translation is CASSQERGRDLYGYTF.

The chain employs TRBV29-1 and TRBJ2-7, with TRBD2 identical over 7 bases. The germline gives CDR1 SQVTM, CDR2 ANQGSEA. Unmatched junction bases numbered 8, after V lost 3 bases and J lost 0 bases. There are 15 residues in the CDR3. Written as DNA, the CDR3 is TGCAGCGTTGAGGCGGGAGCCCTGAGCTCCTACGAGCAGTACTTC. Translating gives CSVEAGALSSYEQYF.

The chain recombines TRBV5-4 with TRBJ2-2, with 8 bases lining up with TRBD2. J gave up 4 bases and V 2 bases, and 4 bases lay outside the gene matches. CDR1 is SGHNT, CDR2 YYREEE, per germline (reference sequence). The CDR3 length is 15 residues. CDR3 amino acids: CASSFSGGRTGELFF. The CDR3 DNA sequence: TGTGCCAGCAGCTTCTCGGGAGGGCGCACCGGGGAGCTGTTTTTT.

The genes are TRBV2 and TRBJ2-1, with D possibly TRBD1 on 5 matching bases. The CDR3 consists of 14 residues. The germline CDR1 and CDR2 sequences are SNHLY and FYNNEI. V dropped 6 bases and J dropped 4 bases, with 13 bases sitting between them. The CDR3 is CASSTGRFYNEQFF. CDR3 DNA: TGTGCCAGCAGCACAGGCCGATTTTACAATGAGCAGTTCTTC.

The chain recombines TRBV7-7 with TRBJ1-3, with D unclear. The CDR3 is 14 residues long. CDR1 is SSHAT, CDR2 FNYEAQ, per germline (reference sequence). V lost 5 bases to trimming and J lost 2 bases, with 10 bases between them. CDR3 in DNA: TGTGCCAGCAGCGTTCGTGGGGCTGGAAACACCATATATTTT. It encodes CASSVRGAGNTIYF.

CDR3: CASIGGVNTEAFF. The CDR3 DNA sequence: TGTGCCAGCATCGGAGGGGTGAACACTGAAGCTTTCTTT. The chain is built from TRBV2 and TRBJ1-1; D is possibly TRBD1 (5 bases). The CDR3 consists of 13 residues. Trimming cost V 7 bases and J 0 bases, with 9 bases left between them. Germline assignment: CDR1 SNHLY and CDR2 FYNNEI.